The T cell receptor beta chain described here comes from a study of cytomegalovirus exposure and HLA in healthy donors. To note about this clone: Its antigen remains unidentified.

Looked up from germline, CDR1 is SGHTA and CDR2 is FQGTGA. V lost 2 bases, J lost 0 bases, and 8 bases stayed unmatched. The CDR3 sequence is 18 residues long. Whole-study results and caveats: Researchers counted 150 to 200 TCR beta chains as cytomegalovirus-associated. In vitro checks showed that three CMV-associated chains really do target CMV antigens.

Repertoires were generated with immunoSEQ multiplex PCR, while TCRdb's copy carries only in-frame clones and drops some. The table includes more than 85,000 clones, 80% to 95% detected once. This sequence originates from a woman under 40 in good health and CMV-seropositive. The chain combines TRBV7-3 with TRBJ2-7; TRBD2 matches 12 bases. The specimen was PBMCs. This chain's CDR3 is CASSLGRTSGTPSYEQYF. As DNA, the CDR3 is TGTGCCAGCAGCTTAGGGCGGACTAGCGGGACTCCCTCCTACGAGCAGTACTTC.